Below, 29 T cell receptor beta chains from the same sample are listed, as sequenced in a study of T-cell reconstitution after alpha-beta-depleted transplantation in children. Construction of the TCRbeta library involved unique molecular identifiers. TCRdb recomputed calls from the PCR reads with MiXCR, one row per CDR3 protein. The sample carries some 300,000 distinct CDR3 sequences, about 9.4% recorded once. The sequenced sample was PBMCs, obtained before TCRalphabeta/CD19-depleted stem cell transplant. The receptors originated from a boy younger than two with acute myeloid leukemia, due to receive a stem cell transplant.

The table lists this clonotype with many counts. This chain uses TRBV11-1 with TRBJ2-4; TRBD1 aligns across 8 bases. J lost 0 bases, V lost 5 bases, and 9 bases had no gene match. The germline V gene has CDR1 SGHAT and CDR2 FQDESV (reference sequence). This CDR3 contains 17 residues. The chain's CDR3 is CASSPSGTGIAKNIQYF. DNA of the CDR3: TGTGCCAGCAGCCCTAGTGGGACAGGTATAGCCAAAAACATTCAGTACTTC.

Ten or more counts support this clonotype. This chain links TRBV18 with TRBJ2-1, with D possibly TRBD1 on 5 matching bases. Per the germline V gene, CDR1 is KGHSH and CDR2 is LQKENI. CDR3 length equals 16 residues. With 0 bases removed from V and 6 bases from J, the gap between germline ends came to 15 bases. The CDR3 protein is CASSPPGEPRVNEQFF. In nucleotides, the CDR3 is TGTGCCAGCTCACCACCGGGCGAGCCCAGGGTCAATGAGCAGTTCTTC.

In this sample, this clonotype turned up many times. The chain employs TRBV3-1 and TRBJ2-2, with 8 bases fitting TRBD1. The J segment lost 7 bases and the V segment lost 4 bases, leaving 2 bases of the junction unmatched. There are 13 residues in the CDR3. Looked up from germline, CDR1 is LGHDT and CDR2 is YNNKEL (reference sequence). CDR3 protein: CASSLGTGGELFF. The DNA for the CDR3 is TGTGCCAGCAGCCTCGGGACAGGCGGGGAGCTGTTTTTT.

This clonotype was picked up many times. J is TRBJ2-7 and V is TRBV28, with TRBD1 identical over 10 bases. V was pared by 5 bases and J by 7 bases, with 8 bases of the junction left unmatched. Germline V gene lookup returns CDR1 MDHEN and CDR2 SYDVKM. The CDR3 is made up of 14 amino acids. DNA of the CDR3: TGTGCCAGCAGTCGGGACAGGGGAAGGAAAGAGCAGTACTTC. Translating it yields CASSRDRGRKEQYF.

This clonotype has ten or more counts. V and J are TRBV15 and TRBJ2-7; possible D gene TRBD1, 6 bases. The CDR3 is 13 amino acids. V shed 2 bases and J shed 1 base, with 6 bases lying between them. From germline, CDR1 is LNHNV and CDR2 YYDKDF (reference sequence). CDR3 DNA sequence: TGTGCCACCAGCAGAACAGGGTCCTACGAGCAGTACTTC. It specifies CATSRTGSYEQYF.

This clonotype was counted many times. The CDR3 coding sequence is TGTGCCACCAGTGATTTTCCGTCTTCTGACAGGAGCCTGTTTTTT. Amino acids: CATSDFPSSDRSLFF. The V gene is TRBV24-1, the J gene TRBJ2-2; possibly TRBD1 for D (6 bases). This CDR3 is built from 15 residues. Trimming took 1 base from V and 14 from J, leaving 19 bases between them. Germline assignment: CDR1 KGHDR and CDR2 SFDVKD.

This clonotype has ten or more counts. The chain employs TRBV6-5 and TRBJ1-5, with 8 bases matching TRBD1. J was trimmed by 5 bases and V by 4 bases; bases with no gene match: 7. The V gene's germline CDR1 is MNHEY and CDR2 SVGAGI. The CDR3 consists of 15 residues. CDR3 amino acids: CASSWRTGKDQPQHF. The CDR3 DNA reads as TGTGCCAGCAGTTGGCGGACAGGGAAAGATCAGCCCCAGCATTTT.

This clonotype was counted many times. The chain has TRBV11-2 and TRBJ2-1; D gene unclear. The CDR3 covers 15 residues. Germline V gives CDR1 SGHAT, CDR2 FQNNGV. The V end lost 2 bases, the J end lost 3 bases, and 11 bases lay between the germline ends. CDR3 amino acids: CASSLNYEFYNEQFF. The CDR3 region has the DNA TGTGCCAGCAGCTTAAATTACGAGTTCTACAATGAGCAGTTCTTC.

The table lists this clonotype with a few counts. The rearrangement joins TRBV7-2 to TRBJ2-3, with 8 positions matching TRBD2. Trimming at V came to 7 bases and at J to 4 bases, leaving 10 bases not matched to a gene. This CDR3 spans 15 amino acids. Germline assignment: CDR1 SGHTA and CDR2 FQGNSA. The CDR3 loop reads CASTKRGGPADTQYF. In nucleotides, the CDR3 is TGTGCCAGCACCAAACGGGGGGGCCCCGCAGATACGCAGTATTTT.

This clonotype was seen repeatedly, ten times or more. This chain joins TRBV7-6 and TRBJ2-7; D gene uncertain. Germline V gene sequence: CDR1 SGHVS, CDR2 FNYEAQ. V was clipped by 5 bases and J by 3 bases, with 11 bases between them. This CDR3 is 13 amino acids long. CDR3 in DNA: TGTGCCAGCAGCCGCCGGGTCCACTACGAGCAGTACTTC. It translates to CASSRRVHYEQYF.

Many counts were recorded for this clonotype. V and J are TRBV27 and TRBJ1-5, with a tentative D call TRBD1 (5 bases). CDR1 is MNHEY, CDR2 SMNVEV, per germline (reference sequence). The CDR3 sequence is 16 residues long. The V end was cut by 2 bases, the J end by 4 bases, with 15 bases between. CDR3 sequence (DNA): TGTGCCAGCAGTTTAGGAGGAGGTGGGGGTAATCAGCCCCAGCATTTT. This encodes CASSLGGGGGNQPQHF.

This clonotype was detected ten times or more. The CDR3 region has the DNA TGTGCCAGCAGTCCTCTCATCGGGACAGTGAACACTGAAGCTTTCTTT. Protein: CASSPLIGTVNTEAFF. The V and J genes are TRBV6-1 and TRBJ1-1, with 7 positions matching TRBD1. Trimming took 5 bases from V and 0 from J; bases not matched to a gene: 9. CDR1 is MNHNS and CDR2 is SASEGT in the germline V gene. The CDR3 has 16 amino acids.

This clonotype occurred a few times. This chain links TRBV12-3 or TRBV12-4 with TRBJ2-1, with TRBD1 matching over 7 bases. There are 14 residues in the CDR3. Trimming removed 4 bases from V and 4 bases from J; junction bases left unmatched: 4. The CDR3 is CASSWGQRYNEQFF. DNA of the CDR3: TGTGCCAGCAGTTGGGGACAGAGGTACAATGAGCAGTTCTTC.

This clonotype came up many times. CDR3 coding DNA: TGTGCCATCAGCAGACCCTCTAACTATGGCTACACCTTC. It translates to CAISRPSNYGYTF. V usage is TRBV10-3 and J usage is TRBJ1-2, with D hard to call. V lost 6 bases to trimming and J lost 0 bases, with 8 bases between them. CDR3 length equals 13 residues. Germline V lookup: CDR1 ENHRY, CDR2 SYGVKD.

The genes are TRBV5-6 and TRBJ1-5, with TRBD1 matching 7 bases. Germline CDR1 and CDR2: SGHDT and YYEEEE. With 1 base clipped from V and 4 bases from J, the junction kept 2 bases outside the gene matches. This CDR3 comprises 14 residues. Here the CDR3 reads CASSLHRGNQPQHF. CDR3 in DNA: TGTGCCAGCAGCTTGCACAGGGGAAATCAGCCCCAGCATTTT.

This clonotype was seen many times. This chain connects TRBV10-3 to TRBJ2-2; D is uncertain. CDR1 is ENHRY and CDR2 is SYGVKD in the germline V gene. Trimming stripped 6 bases from V and 1 base from J, with 9 bases between. The CDR3 extends over 14 amino acids. As DNA, the CDR3 is TGTGCCATCAGCAAGACGGTGAACACCGGGGAGCTGTTTTTT. Translation gives CAISKTVNTGELFF.

This clonotype was detected ten times or more. The gene calls are TRBV20-1 and TRBJ2-5; D possibly uses TRBD1 or TRBD2 (5 bases each). Per the germline V gene, CDR1 is DFQATT and CDR2 is SNEGSKA (reference sequence). This CDR3 region has 14 residues. V shed 6 bases and J shed 5 bases, with 19 bases lying between them. The CDR3 spells CSARGASMWETQYF. The CDR3 DNA reads as TGCAGTGCCCGAGGGGCTAGCATGTGGGAGACCCAGTACTTC.

The chain carries TRBV12-3 or TRBV12-4 and TRBJ2-7; 7 bases agree with TRBD2. This CDR3 region has 15 residues. With V trimmed by 5 bases and J by 3 bases, 10 bases remained unmatched. Written as DNA, the CDR3 is TGTGCCAGCAGTCCAACTAGCGTCATCCACTACGAGCAGTACTTC. Translated, it gives CASSPTSVIHYEQYF.

This clonotype was seen many times. The chain combines TRBV5-1 with TRBJ2-7; the D gene is possibly TRBD1 (5 bases). This CDR3 has 14 residues. Trimming cost V 0 bases and J 1 base, with 8 bases left between them. Per the germline V gene, CDR1 is SGHRS and CDR2 is YFSETQ. CDR3 loop: CASSLEQVSYEQYF. The CDR3 DNA reads as TGCGCCAGCAGCTTGGAACAGGTTTCCTACGAGCAGTACTTC.

This clonotype appeared a few times. The chain carries TRBV7-9 and TRBJ1-5; TRBD1 aligns across 8 bases. Germline loops: CDR1 SEHNR, CDR2 FQNEAQ (reference sequence). This CDR3 contains 14 residues. J gave up 5 bases and V 5 bases, and 5 bases lay outside the gene matches. The CDR3 loop reads CASSLDREDQPQHF. CDR3 nucleotide sequence: TGTGCCAGCAGCCTGGACAGGGAGGATCAGCCCCAGCATTTT.

This clonotype was recorded a few times. The chain recombines TRBV12-3 or TRBV12-4 with TRBJ2-7; 8 nucleotides match TRBD1. J was trimmed by 5 bases and V by 3 bases; bases with no gene match: 15. The CDR3 extends over 17 amino acids. This chain's CDR3 is CASSFSPLADRVHEQYF. For the CDR3, the DNA is TGTGCCAGCAGTTTTAGTCCCCTCGCGGACAGGGTCCACGAGCAGTACTTC.

This clonotype showed up many times. The J gene is TRBJ2-7, the V gene TRBV5-1, with D tentatively TRBD1 or TRBD2 (5 bases each). Germline CDR1 is SGHRS and CDR2 is YFSETQ. The CDR3 length is 14 residues. Trimming removed 3 bases at V and 5 bases at J, with 15 bases between. The CDR3 coding sequence is TGCGCCAGCAGCTCCCGGGACCTAGCCGACGAGCAGTACTTC. Translation: CASSSRDLADEQYF.

The count of this clonotype is one. A read error may be the cause here, since a much bigger clone is one base away. This chain uses TRBV7-2 with TRBJ2-7; the D call may be TRBD1 or TRBD2 (5 bases each). The CDR3 is 14 amino acids. Germline lookup yields CDR1 SGHTA and CDR2 FQGNSA. CDR3 region: CASSFSRDLYDQYF. The CDR3 DNA sequence: TGTGCCAGCAGCTTCAGCCGGGACCTTTACGACCAGTACTTC.

This clonotype came up a few times. The chain recombines TRBV4-2 with TRBJ2-1; 15 bases fit TRBD2. Germline CDR1 and CDR2: LGHNA and YNFKEQ. The CDR3 has 16 residues. Trimming removed 0 bases from V and 11 bases from J; junction bases left unmatched: 5. CDR3 bases: TGTGCCAGCAGCCAAGAGGGGACTAGCGGGGGGCCAAAGCAGTTCTTC. Residues: CASSQEGTSGGPKQFF.

Ten or more counts support this clonotype. This chain connects TRBV12-3 or TRBV12-4 to TRBJ2-7; D gene unclear. The CDR3 consists of 14 residues. The ends were cut back, 6 bases at V and 0 bases at J, with 12 bases in the middle. CDR3: CASSPFSFSYEQYF. DNA of the CDR3: TGTGCCAGCAGCCCGTTCTCCTTCTCCTACGAGCAGTACTTC.

Turning to this clonotype: A read error is possible here, since a much larger clone lies one base away. This sequence joins TRBV6-5 and TRBJ2-7; D is possibly TRBD1 (6 bases). The CDR3 totals 12 residues. The V end was cut by 4 bases, the J end by 5 bases, with 9 bases between. The germline gives CDR1 MNHEY, CDR2 SVGAGI. The CDR3 loop reads CASSCPGDEQYF. In DNA form, the CDR3 reads TGTGCCAGCAGTTGCCCAGGGGACGAGCAGTACTTC.

This clonotype was seen repeatedly, ten times or more. The V call is TRBV18, the J call TRBJ2-5; a weak D match, TRBD2 (5 bases). The germline V and J ends were trimmed by 0 bases and 6 bases, with 11 bases remaining between them. Germline CDR1 reads KGHSH; CDR2 reads LQKENI. The CDR3 sequence is 14 residues long. The DNA of the CDR3 is TGTGCCAGCTCACCACCGACGGGGTGGAAGACCCAGTACTTC. Residues: CASSPPTGWKTQYF.

This clonotype was seen repeatedly, ten times or more. This chain links TRBV29-1 with TRBJ1-2; weak D call: TRBD1 (6 bases). Germline V gene sequence: CDR1 SQVTM, CDR2 ANQGSEA. The V end lost 2 bases, the J end lost 4 bases, and 17 bases lay between the germline ends. This CDR3 has 15 residues. CDR3: CSVERNRVSGYGYTF. The CDR3, as DNA: TGCAGCGTTGAACGGAACAGGGTATCGGGCTATGGCTACACCTTC.

This sequence joins TRBV20-1 and TRBJ2-3, with no clear D. The CDR3 is 12 amino acids. CDR1 and CDR2 from the germline V gene are DFQATT and SNEGSKA (reference sequence). The ends were cut back, 0 bases at V and 5 bases at J, with 6 bases in the middle. This chain's CDR3 is CSARDSGDTQYF. The CDR3 DNA reads TGCAGTGCTAGAGACTCAGGAGATACGCAGTATTTT.